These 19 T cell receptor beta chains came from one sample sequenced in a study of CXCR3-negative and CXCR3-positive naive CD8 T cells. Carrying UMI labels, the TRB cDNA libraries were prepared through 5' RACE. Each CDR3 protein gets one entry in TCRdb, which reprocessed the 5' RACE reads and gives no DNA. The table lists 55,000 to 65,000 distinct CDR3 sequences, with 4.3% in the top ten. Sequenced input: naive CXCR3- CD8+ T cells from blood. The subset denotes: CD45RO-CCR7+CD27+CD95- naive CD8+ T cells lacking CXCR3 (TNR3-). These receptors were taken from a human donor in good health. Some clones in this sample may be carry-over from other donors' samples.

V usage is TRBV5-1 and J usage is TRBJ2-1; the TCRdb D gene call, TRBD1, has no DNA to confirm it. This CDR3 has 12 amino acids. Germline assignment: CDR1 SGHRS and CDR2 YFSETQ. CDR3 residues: CASSPGHNEQFF.

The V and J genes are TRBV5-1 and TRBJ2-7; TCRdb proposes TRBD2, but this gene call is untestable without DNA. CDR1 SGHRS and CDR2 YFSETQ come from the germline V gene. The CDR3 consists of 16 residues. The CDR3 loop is CASSLVYEALPNEQYF.

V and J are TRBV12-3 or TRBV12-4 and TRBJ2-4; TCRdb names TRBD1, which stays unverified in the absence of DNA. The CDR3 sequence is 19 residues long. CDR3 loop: CASSPPTDDRKLAKNIQYF.

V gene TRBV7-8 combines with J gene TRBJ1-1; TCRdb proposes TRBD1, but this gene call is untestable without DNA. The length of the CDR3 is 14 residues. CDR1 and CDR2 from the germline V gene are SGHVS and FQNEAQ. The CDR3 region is CASSLGSGDTEAFF.

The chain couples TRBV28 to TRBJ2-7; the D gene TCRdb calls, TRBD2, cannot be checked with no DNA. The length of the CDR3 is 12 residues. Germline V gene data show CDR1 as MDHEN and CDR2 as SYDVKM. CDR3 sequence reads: CASSFQGGRQDF.

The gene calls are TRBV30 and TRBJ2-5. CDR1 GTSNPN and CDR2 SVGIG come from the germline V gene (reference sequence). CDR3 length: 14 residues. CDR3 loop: CAWSATSWWETQYF. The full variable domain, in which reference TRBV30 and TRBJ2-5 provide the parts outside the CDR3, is SQTIHQWPATLVQPVGSPLSLECTVEGTSNPNLYWYRQAAGRGLQLLFYSVGIGQISSEVPQNLSASRPQDRQFILSSKKLLLSDSGFYLCAWSATSWWETQYFGPGTRLLVL.

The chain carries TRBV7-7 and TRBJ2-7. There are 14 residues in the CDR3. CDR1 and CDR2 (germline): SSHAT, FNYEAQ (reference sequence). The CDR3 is CASSFLPKGYEQYF.

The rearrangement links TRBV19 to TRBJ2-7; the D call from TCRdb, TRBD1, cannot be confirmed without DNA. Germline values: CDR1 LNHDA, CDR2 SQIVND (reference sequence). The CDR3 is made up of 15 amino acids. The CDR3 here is CASSPFTGKAYEQYF.

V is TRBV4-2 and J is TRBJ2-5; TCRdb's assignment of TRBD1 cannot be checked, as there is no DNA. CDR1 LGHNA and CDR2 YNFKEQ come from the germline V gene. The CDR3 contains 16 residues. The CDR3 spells CASSQEPGTGSETQYF.

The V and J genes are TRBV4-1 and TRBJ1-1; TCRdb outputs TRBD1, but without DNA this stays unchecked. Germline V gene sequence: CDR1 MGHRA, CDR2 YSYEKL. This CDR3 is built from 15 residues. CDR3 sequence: CASSPTGQGNTEAFF.

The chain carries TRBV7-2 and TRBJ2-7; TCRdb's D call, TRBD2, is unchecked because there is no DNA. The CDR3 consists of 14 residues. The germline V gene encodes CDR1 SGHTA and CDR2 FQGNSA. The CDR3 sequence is CASSEGLVLYEQYF.

The CDR3 sequence is CAIRGVRTEAFF. This chain connects TRBV10-3 to TRBJ1-1; TCRdb's D gene call, TRBD1, goes unchecked for lack of DNA. The CDR3 length is 12 residues. Germline CDR1 is ENHRY and CDR2 is SYGVKD.

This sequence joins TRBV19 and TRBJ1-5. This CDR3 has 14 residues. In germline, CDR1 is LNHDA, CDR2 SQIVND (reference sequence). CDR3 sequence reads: CASRDYDSNQPQHF.

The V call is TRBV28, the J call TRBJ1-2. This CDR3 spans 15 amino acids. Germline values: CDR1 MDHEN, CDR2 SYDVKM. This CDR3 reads CASSLPDWQSYGYTF.

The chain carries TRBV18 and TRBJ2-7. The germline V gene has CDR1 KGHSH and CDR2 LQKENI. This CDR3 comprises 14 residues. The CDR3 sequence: CASTPVASSYEQYF. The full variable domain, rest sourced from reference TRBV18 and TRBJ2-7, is NAGVMQNPRHLVRRRGQEARLRCSPMKGHSHVYWYRQLPEEGLKFMVYLQKENIIDESGMPKERFSAEFPKEGPSILRIQQVVRGDSAAYFCASTPVASSYEQYFGPGTRLTVT.

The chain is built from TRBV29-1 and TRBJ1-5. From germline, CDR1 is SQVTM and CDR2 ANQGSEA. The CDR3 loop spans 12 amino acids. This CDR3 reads CSVVPIGQPQHF.

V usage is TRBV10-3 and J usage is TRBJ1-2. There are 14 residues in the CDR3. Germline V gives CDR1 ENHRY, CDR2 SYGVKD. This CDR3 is CAIRPTDNIYGYTF.

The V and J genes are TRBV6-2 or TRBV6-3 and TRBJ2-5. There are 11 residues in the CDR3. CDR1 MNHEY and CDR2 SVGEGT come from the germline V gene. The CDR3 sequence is CASSIGETQYF.

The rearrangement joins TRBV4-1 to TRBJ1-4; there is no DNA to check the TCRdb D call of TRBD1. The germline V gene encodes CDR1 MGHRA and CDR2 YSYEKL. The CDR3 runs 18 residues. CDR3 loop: CASSLLKADREENEKLFF.